This TCR beta chain was captured by sequencing in a study of shared clonotypes between healthy human individuals. Study-wide findings and caveats: Clonotype sharing across donors was expected to vary with sequencing depth.

Deep level was the assay's run setting. The method was immunoSEQ multiplex PCR; TCRdb's version includes in-frame clones alone and lacks a portion of them. The sample consists of approximately 97,000 clones, roughly two thirds of them appearing once. Trimming took 2 bases from V and 4 from J, leaving 5 bases between them. There are 13 residues in the CDR3. Germline loops: CDR1 MNHNS, CDR2 SASEGT. This clone was picked up many times. The target antigen is unknown. The specimen was memory CD8+ T cells sorted from blood. Regarding subset: CD45RO+ cells pooled with CCR7-negative TemRA cells. The chain couples TRBV6-1 to TRBJ1-4; D gene ambiguous. This clonotype originated in a young man in good health. The CDR3 nucleotides are TGTGCCAGCAGTGAAAGGGATAATGAAAAACTGTTTTTT. It is translated as CASSERDNEKLFF.